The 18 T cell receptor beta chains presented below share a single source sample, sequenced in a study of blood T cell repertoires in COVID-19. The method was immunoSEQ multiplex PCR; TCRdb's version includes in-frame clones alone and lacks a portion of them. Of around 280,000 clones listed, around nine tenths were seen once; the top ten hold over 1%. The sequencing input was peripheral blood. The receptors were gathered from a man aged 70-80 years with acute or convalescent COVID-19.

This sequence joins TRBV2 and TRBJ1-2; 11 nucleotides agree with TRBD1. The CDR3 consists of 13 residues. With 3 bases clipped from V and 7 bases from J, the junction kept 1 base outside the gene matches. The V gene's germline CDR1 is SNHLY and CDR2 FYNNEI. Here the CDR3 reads CASSEGQGGGYTF. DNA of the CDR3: TGTGCCAGCAGTGAGGGACAGGGGGGTGGCTACACCTTC.

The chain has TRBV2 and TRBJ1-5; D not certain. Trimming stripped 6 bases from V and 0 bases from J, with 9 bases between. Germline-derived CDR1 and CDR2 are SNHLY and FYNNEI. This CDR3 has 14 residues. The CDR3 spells CASSVLNSNQPQHF. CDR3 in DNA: TGTGCCAGCAGCGTGCTAAATAGCAATCAGCCCCAGCATTTT.

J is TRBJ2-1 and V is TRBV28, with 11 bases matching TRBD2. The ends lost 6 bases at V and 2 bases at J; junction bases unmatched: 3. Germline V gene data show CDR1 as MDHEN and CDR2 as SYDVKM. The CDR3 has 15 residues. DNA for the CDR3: TGTGCCAGCAGCCCGACTAGCGGGGCCTACAATGAGCAGTTCTTC. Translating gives CASSPTSGAYNEQFF.

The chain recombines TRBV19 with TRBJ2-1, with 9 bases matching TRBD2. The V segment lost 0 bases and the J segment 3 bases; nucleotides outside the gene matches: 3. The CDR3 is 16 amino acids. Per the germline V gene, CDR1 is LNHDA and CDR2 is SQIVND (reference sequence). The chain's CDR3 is CASSIEEAGGYNEQFF. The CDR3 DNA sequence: TGTGCCAGTAGTATAGAAGAAGCGGGGGGCTACAATGAGCAGTTCTTC.

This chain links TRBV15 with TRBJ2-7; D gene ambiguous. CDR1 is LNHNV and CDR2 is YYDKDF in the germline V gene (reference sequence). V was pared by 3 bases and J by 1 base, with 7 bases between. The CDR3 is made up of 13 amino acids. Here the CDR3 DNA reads TGTGCCACCAGCAGTGTGCGTTCCTACGAGCAGTACTTC. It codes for CATSSVRSYEQYF.

The CDR3 loop is CASSLRTGVKGYTF. The CDR3 nucleotides read TGTGCCAGCAGCCTAAGGACAGGGGTAAAGGGCTACACCTTC. The V call is TRBV3-1 (or the pseudogene TRBV3-2), the J call TRBJ1-2; TRBD1 matches 9 bases. CDR1 and CDR2 from the germline V gene are LGHDT and YNNKEL (reference sequence). This CDR3 contains 14 residues. V lost 4 bases, J lost 8 bases, and 8 bases stayed unmatched.

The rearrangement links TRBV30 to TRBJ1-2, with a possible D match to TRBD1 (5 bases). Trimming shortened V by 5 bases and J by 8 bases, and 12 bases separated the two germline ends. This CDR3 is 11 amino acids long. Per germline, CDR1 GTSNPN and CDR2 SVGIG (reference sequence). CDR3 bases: TGTGCCTGGGCTCAGGGTGGGGGCTACACCTTC. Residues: CAWAQGGGYTF.

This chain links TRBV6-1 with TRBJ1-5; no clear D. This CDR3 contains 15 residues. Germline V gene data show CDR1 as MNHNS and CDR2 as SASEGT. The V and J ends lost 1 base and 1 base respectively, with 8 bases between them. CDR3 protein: CASSEDRFSNQPQHF. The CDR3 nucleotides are TGTGCCAGCAGTGAAGACAGATTCAGCAATCAGCCCCAGCATTTT.

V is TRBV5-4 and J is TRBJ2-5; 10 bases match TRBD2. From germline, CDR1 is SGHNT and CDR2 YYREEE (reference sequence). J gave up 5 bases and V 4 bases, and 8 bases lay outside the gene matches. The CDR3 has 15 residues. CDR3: CASSGSSGGGETQYF. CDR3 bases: TGTGCCAGCAGCGGGTCTAGCGGGGGTGGGGAGACCCAGTACTTC.

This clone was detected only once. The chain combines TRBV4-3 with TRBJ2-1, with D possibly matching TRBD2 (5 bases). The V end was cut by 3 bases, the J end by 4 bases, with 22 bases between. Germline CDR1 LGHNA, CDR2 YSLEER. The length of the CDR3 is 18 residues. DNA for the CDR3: TGCGCCAGCAGCCAGAGGTACGCAACCGGACTGGATTACAATGAGCAGTTCTTC. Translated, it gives CASSQRYATGLDYNEQFF.

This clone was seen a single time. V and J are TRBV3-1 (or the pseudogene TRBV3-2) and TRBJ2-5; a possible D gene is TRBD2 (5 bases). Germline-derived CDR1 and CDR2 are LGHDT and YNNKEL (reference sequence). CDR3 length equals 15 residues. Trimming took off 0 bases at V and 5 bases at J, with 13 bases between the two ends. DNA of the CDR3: TGTGCCAGCAGCCAAGATCCGGAGGATCGTGAGACCCAGTACTTC. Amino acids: CASSQDPEDRETQYF.

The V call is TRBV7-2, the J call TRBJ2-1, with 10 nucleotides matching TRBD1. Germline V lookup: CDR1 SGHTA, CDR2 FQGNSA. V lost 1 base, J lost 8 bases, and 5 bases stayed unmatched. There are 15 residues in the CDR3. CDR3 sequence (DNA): TGTGCCAGCAGCTTAGGACAGGGGGCAGTCGATGAGCAGTTCTTC. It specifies CASSLGQGAVDEQFF.

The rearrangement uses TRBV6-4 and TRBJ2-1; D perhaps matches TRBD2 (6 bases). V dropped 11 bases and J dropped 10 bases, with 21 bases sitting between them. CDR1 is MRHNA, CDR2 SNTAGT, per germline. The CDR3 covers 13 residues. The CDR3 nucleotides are TGTGCCGGCGGGACCAATAGAACTCGGGAGCAGTTCTTC. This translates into CAGGTNRTREQFF.

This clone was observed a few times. The CDR3 spells CASSHQPGGNQPQHF. DNA for the CDR3: TGTGCCAGCAGCCACCAACCAGGGGGCAATCAGCCCCAGCATTTT. The rearrangement joins TRBV3-1 (or the pseudogene TRBV3-2) to TRBJ1-5; weak D call: TRBD1 (6 bases). Germline V gene lookup returns CDR1 LGHDT and CDR2 YNNKEL (reference sequence). V lost 3 bases and J lost 2, with 11 bases in between. This CDR3 is built from 15 residues.

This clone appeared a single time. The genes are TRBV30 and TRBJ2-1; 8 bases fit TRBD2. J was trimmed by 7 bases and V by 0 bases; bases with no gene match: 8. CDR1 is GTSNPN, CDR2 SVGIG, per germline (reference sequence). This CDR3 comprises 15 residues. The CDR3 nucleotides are TGTGCCTGGAGTGTAGGGAGCGGGAGTACGAATGAGCAGTTCTTC. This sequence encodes CAWSVGSGSTNEQFF. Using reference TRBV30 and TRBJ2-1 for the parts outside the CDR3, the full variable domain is SQTIHQWPATLVQPVGSPLSLECTVEGTSNPNLYWYRQAAGRGLQLLFYSVGIGQISSEVPQNLSASRPQDRQFILSSKKLLLSDSGFYLCAWSVGSGSTNEQFFGPGTRLTVL.

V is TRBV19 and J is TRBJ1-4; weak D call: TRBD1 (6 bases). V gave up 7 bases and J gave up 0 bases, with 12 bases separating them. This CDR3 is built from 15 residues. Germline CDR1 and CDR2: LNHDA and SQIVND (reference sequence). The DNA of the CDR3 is TGTGCCAGTATGAACCCAGGGGCAACTAATGAAAAACTGTTTTTT. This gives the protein CASMNPGATNEKLFF.

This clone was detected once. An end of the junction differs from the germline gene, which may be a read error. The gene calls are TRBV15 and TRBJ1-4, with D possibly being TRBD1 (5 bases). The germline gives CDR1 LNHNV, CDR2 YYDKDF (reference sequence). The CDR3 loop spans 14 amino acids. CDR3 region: CATSGDSAGEKLFF. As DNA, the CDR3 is TGTGCCACCAGCGGAGACAGTGCTGGTGAAAAACTGTTTTTT.

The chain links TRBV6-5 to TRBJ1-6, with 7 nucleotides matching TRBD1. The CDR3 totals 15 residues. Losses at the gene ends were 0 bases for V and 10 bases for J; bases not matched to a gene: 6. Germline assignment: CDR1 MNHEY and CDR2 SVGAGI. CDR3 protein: CASSYSGTVPSPLHF. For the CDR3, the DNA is TGTGCCAGCAGTTACTCGGGGACAGTACCCTCACCCCTCCACTTT.